This note documents a single TCR beta chain sequence. Its antigen is not known. An equimolar mix of two oligonucleotides served as the beta constant-region primer for TRBC1 and TRBC2. Nested alpha and beta constant-region primers with the SP2 primer drove four PCR rounds on ligated cDNA. TCRdb reanalysed the UMI-ligation and nested PCR reads using MiXCR and keeps one entry per CDR3 protein. The sample comprises 150,000 or so distinct CDR3 sequences, roughly 20% of which are singletons, and 0.1% to 0.11% rests with the top ten. Alpha and beta libraries were amplified separately from the second PCR onward. Overnight CMV lysate stimulation of fresh PBMCs defined donor CMV status by CD4+ IFNgamma. These data come from a study of naive and memory T cell subsets. Findings and limits, study-wide: Over 95% of naive TCR sequences appeared only once, unlike memory subsets. A few larger clonotypes appeared in naive repertoires, especially CD8, possibly memory cells re-expressing CD45RA.

Germline CDR1 and CDR2: SGHTA and FQGNSA. The length of the CDR3 is 13 residues. Trimming shortened V by 7 bases and J by 5 bases, and 14 bases separated the two germline ends. The sequencing sample was made of naive CD4+ T cells from blood. The source of this sequence is a human donor in good health. This chain uses TRBV7-2 with TRBJ2-5; TRBD1 might be the D (7 bases). This CDR3 reads CASKPGGSETQYF. For the CDR3, the DNA is TGTGCCAGCAAACCAGGGGGGAGTGAGACCCAGTACTTC. Together with reference TRBV7-2 and TRBJ2-5, the CDR3 gives the full variable domain: GAGVSQSPSNKVTEKGKDVELRCDPISGHTALYWYRQSLGQGLEFLIYFQGNSAPDKSGLPSDRFSAERTGGSVSTLTIQRTQQEDSAVYLCASKPGGSETQYFGPGTRLLVL.